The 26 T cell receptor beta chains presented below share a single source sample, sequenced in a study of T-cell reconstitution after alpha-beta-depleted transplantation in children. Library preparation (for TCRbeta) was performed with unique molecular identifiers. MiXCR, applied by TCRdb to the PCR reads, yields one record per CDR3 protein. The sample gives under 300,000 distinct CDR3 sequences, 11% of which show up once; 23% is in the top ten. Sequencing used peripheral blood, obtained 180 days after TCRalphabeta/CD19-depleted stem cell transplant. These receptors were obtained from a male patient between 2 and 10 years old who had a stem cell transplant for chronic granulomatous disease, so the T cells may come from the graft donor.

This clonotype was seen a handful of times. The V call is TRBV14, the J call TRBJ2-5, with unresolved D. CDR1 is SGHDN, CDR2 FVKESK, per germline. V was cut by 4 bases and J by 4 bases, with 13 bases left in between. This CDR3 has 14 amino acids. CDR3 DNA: TGTGCCAGCAGCCCCCCAGGTCATGCAGAGACCCAGTACTTC. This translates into CASSPPGHAETQYF.

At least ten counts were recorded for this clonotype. CDR3 nucleotide sequence: TGTGCCAGCAGCCCCACAGGGGACGACAATCAGCCCCAGCATTTT. It encodes CASSPTGDDNQPQHF. The chain employs TRBV7-3 and TRBJ1-5; 7 bases match TRBD1. The CDR3 length is 15 residues. Germline-derived CDR1 and CDR2 are SGHTA and FQGTGA. V shed 5 bases, J shed 3 bases, and the junction held 7 bases outside the gene matches.

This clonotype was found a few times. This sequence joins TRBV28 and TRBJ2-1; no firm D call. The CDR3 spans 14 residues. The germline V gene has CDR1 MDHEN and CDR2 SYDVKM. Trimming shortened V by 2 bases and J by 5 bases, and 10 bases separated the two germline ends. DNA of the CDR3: TGTGCCAGCAGTTTAATCGCGCCTAACAATGAGCAGTTCTTC. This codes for CASSLIAPNNEQFF.

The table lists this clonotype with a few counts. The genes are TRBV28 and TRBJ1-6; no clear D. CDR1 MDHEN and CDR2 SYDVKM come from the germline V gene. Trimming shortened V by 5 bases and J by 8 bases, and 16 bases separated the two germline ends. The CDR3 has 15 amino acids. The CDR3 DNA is TGTGCCAGCAGTCCCCCAGGCAGCGGGCATTCACCCCTCCACTTT. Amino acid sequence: CASSPPGSGHSPLHF.

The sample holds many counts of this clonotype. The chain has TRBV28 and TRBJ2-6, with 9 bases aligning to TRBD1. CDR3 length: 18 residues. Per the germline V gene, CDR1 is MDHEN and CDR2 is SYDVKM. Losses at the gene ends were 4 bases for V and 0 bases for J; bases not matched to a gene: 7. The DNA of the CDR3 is TGTGCCAGCAGTTATGTCGGACAGGGGCCCTCTGGGGCCAACGTCCTGACTTTC. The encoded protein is CASSYVGQGPSGANVLTF.

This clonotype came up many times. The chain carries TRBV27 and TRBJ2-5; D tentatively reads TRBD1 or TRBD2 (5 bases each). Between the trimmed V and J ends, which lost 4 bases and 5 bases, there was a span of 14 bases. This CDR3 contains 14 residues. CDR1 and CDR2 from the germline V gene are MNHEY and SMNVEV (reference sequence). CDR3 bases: TGTGCCAGCAGTTACCGGGACGGAGAGGAGACCCAGTACTTC. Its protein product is CASSYRDGEETQYF.

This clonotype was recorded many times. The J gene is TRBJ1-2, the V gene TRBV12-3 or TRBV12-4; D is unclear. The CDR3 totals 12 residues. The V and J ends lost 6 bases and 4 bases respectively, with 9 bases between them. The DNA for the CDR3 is TGTGCCAGCAGATCACAGAGCTATGGCTACACCTTC. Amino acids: CASRSQSYGYTF.

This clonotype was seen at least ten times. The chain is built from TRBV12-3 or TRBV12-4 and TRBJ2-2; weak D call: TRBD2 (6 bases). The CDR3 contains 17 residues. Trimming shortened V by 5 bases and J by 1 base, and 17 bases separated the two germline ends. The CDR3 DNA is TGTGCCAGCAGTGGGGCTACGGGGGTGTTGAACACCGGGGAGCTGTTTTTT. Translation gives CASSGATGVLNTGELFF.

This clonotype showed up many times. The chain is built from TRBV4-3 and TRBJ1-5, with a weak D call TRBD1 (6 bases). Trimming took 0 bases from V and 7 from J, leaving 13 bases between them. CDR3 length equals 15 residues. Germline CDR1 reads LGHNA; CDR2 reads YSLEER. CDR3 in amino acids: CASSQDRGAGQPQHF. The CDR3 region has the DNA TGCGCCAGCAGCCAAGATCGGGGGGCTGGGCAGCCCCAGCATTTT.

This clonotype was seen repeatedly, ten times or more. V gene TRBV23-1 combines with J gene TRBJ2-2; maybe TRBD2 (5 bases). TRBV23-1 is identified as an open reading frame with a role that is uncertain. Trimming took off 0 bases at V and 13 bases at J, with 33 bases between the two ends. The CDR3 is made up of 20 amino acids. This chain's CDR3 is CASSQSWQRAGPHSPGGLFF. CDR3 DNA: TGCGCCAGCAGTCAATCCTGGCAGAGGGCTGGACCCCATTCCCCCGGCGGGCTGTTTTTT.

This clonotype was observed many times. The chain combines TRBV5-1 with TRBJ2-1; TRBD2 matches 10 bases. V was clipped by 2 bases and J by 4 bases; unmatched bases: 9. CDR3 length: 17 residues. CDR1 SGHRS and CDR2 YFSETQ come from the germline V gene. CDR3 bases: TGCGCCAGCAGCTTAGGACTGTATAGCGGGGGGTACAATGAGCAGTTCTTC. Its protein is CASSLGLYSGGYNEQFF.

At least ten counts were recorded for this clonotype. The CDR3, as DNA: TGTGCCAGCAGTTTAATTCCAGGGGGCCCCTACGAGCAGTACTTC. This sequence encodes CASSLIPGGPYEQYF. V usage is TRBV12-3 or TRBV12-4 and J usage is TRBJ2-7; 8 nucleotides agree with TRBD1. Trimming removed 2 bases from V and 2 bases from J; junction bases left unmatched: 5. CDR3 size: 15 residues.

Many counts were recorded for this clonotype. The CDR3 sequence: CASSFGKTSLGNEQFF. The CDR3 coding sequence is TGCGCCAGCAGCTTTGGAAAGACTAGTCTCGGCAATGAGCAGTTCTTC. The chain joins TRBV5-1 to TRBJ2-1; maybe TRBD2 (6 bases). The CDR3 length is 16 residues. Germline V gives CDR1 SGHRS, CDR2 YFSETQ. With 2 bases removed from V and 6 bases from J, the gap between germline ends came to 18 bases.

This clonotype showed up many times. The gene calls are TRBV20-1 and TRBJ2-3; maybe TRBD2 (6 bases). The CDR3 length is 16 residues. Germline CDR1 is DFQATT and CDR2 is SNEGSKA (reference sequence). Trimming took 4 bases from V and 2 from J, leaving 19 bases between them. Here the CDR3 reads CSAMPGRDLLTDTQYF. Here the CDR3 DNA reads TGCAGTGCTATGCCCGGTCGGGACTTGCTCACAGATACGCAGTATTTT.

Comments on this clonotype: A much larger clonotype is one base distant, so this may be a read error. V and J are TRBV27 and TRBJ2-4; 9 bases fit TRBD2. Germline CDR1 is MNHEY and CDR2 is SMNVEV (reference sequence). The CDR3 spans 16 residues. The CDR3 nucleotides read TGTGCCAGCAGTTCGGGCGGGAGGGGCGCCAAAAACATTCCGTACTTC. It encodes CASSSGGRGAKNIPYF.

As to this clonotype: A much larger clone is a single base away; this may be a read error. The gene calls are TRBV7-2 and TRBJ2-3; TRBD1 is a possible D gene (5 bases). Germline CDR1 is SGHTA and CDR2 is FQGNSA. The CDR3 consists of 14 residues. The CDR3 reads CARSLQEFTDTQYF. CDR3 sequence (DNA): TGTGCCCGCAGCTTACAGGAGTTCACAGATACGCAGTATTTT.

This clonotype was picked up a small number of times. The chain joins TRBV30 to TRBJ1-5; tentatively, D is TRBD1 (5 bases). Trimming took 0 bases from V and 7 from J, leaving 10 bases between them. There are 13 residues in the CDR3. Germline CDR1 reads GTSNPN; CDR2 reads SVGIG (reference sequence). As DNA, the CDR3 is TGTGCCTGGAGTGTGGAGGGACCCCAGCCCCAGCATTTT. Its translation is CAWSVEGPQPQHF. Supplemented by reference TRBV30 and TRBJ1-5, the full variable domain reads SQTIHQWPATLVQPVGSPLSLECTVEGTSNPNLYWYRQAAGRGLQLLFYSVGIGQISSEVPQNLSASRPQDRQFILSSKKLLLSDSGFYLCAWSVEGPQPQHFGDGTRLSIL.

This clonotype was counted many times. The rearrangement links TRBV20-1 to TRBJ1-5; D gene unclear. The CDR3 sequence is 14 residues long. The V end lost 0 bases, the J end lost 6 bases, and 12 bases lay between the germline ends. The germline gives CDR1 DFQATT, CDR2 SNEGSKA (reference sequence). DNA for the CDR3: TGCAGTGCTAGAGAGGGTGCGGGTGGTCAGCCCCAGCATTTT. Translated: CSAREGAGGQPQHF.

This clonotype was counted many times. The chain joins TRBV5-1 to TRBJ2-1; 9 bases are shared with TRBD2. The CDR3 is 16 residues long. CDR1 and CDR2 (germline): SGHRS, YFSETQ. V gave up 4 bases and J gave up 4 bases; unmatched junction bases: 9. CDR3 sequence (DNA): TGCGCCAGCAGCCAAACTAGCGGGCCGAGTTACAATGAGCAGTTCTTC. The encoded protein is CASSQTSGPSYNEQFF.

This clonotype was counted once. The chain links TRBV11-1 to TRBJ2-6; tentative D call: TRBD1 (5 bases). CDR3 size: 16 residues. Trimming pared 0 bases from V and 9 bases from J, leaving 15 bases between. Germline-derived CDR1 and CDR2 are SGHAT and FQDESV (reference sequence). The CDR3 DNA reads TGTGCCAGCAGCTTAGCGGGGCAGGGCGCTGACAACGTCCTGACTTTC. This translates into CASSLAGQGADNVLTF.

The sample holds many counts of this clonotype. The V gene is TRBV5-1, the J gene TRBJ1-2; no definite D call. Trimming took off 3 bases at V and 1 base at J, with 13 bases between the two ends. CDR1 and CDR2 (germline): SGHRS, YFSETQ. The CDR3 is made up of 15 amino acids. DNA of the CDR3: TGCGCCAGCAGCTGGGGTCATTCAGATAACTATGGCTACACCTTC. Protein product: CASSWGHSDNYGYTF.

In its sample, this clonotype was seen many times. CDR3 bases: TGCAGCGTCAGGTTTTTGACCGCAACTAATGAAAAACTGTTTTTT. It is translated as CSVRFLTATNEKLFF. The chain employs TRBV29-1 and TRBJ1-4; D is unresolved. V was shortened by 6 bases and J by 0 bases, with 14 bases between the two germline ends. The CDR3 spans 15 residues. Germline V CDR1 and CDR2: SQVTM, ANQGSEA.

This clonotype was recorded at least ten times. The CDR3 region is CASSLAPDGMTDTQYF. The CDR3 DNA is TGTGCCAGCAGCTTAGCGCCGGACGGGATGACAGATACGCAGTATTTT. The J gene is TRBJ2-3, the V gene TRBV7-6; maybe TRBD2 (5 bases). The CDR3 sequence is 16 residues long. CDR1 is SGHVS, CDR2 FNYEAQ, per germline. Trimming took off 0 bases at V and 3 bases at J, with 13 bases between the two ends.

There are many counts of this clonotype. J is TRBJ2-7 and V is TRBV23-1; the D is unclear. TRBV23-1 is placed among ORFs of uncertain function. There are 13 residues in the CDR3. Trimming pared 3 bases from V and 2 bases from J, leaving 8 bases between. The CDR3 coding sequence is TGCGCCAGCAGTCACGGATTTGCCTACGAGCAGTACTTC. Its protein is CASSHGFAYEQYF.

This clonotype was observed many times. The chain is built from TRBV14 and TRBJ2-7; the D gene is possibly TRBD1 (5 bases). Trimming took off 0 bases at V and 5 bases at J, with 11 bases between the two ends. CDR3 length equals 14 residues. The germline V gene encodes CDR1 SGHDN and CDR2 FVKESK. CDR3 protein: CASSQENRKDEQYF. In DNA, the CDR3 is TGTGCCAGCAGCCAAGAAAACAGGAAGGACGAGCAGTACTTC.

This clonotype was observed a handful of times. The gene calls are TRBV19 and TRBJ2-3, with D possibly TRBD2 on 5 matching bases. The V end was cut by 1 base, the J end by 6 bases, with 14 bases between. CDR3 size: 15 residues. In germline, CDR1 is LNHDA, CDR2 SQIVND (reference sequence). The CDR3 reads CASSIGTWMMDTQYF. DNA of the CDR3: TGTGCCAGTAGTATAGGGACTTGGATGATGGATACGCAGTATTTT.